Presented here are 23 T cell receptor beta chains from one specimen sequenced in a study of CD8 T cells in Susac syndrome. An input of about 0.45 to 1 ug of RNA was subjected to reverse transcription using random hexamers. TCRdb fed the immunoSEQ multiplex PCR reads into MiXCR, producing one record per CDR3 protein. The data show 200,000 to 250,000 distinct CDR3 sequences, about 93% seen once. Sequences were obtained from CD8+ T cells from PBMCs. These receptors all come from a human donor with multiple sclerosis.

As to this clonotype: The junction does not match germline at one end; this may be a read error. The chain couples TRBV12-5 to TRBJ1-2; D unresolved. Germline V gives CDR1 LGHNT, CDR2 FRNRAP. The CDR3 is 12 amino acids. CDR3 residues: CASGLDYYSYTF. The DNA for the CDR3 is TGTGCTAGTGGTTTAGACTACTATAGCTACACCTTC. The full variable domain, with the rest looked up from reference TRBV12-5 and TRBJ1-2, is DARVTQTPRHKVTEMGQEVTMRCQPILGHNTVFWYRQTMMQGLELLAYFRNRAPLDDSGMPKDRFSAEMPDATLATLKIQPSEPRDSAVYFCASGLDYYSYTFGSGTRLTVV.

For the CDR3, the DNA is TGTGCCAGCAGCTTGAGACAGATCCAAGAGACCCAGTACTTC. Translated, it gives CASSLRQIQETQYF. The J gene is TRBJ2-5, the V gene TRBV5-5, with a possible D match to TRBD1 (5 bases). Germline-derived CDR1 and CDR2 are SGHKS and YYEKEE (reference sequence). CDR3 length equals 14 residues. Trimming left V 1 base short and J 1 base short, with 8 bases between.

The rearrangement links TRBV7-9 to TRBJ2-5; no reliable D call. Germline V gene data show CDR1 as SEHNR and CDR2 as FQNEAQ (reference sequence). The CDR3 is 14 amino acids. The germline V and J ends were trimmed by 1 base and 4 bases, with 10 bases remaining between them. CDR3 coding DNA: TGTGCCAGCAGCTTAGACTTCTTGGCAGAGACCCAGTACTTC. Translated, it gives CASSLDFLAETQYF.

The CDR3, as DNA: TGTGCCACCAGTGACGGGGGGCGGGATACGCAGTATTTT. It encodes CATSDGGRDTQYF. V gene TRBV24-1 combines with J gene TRBJ2-3; D may be TRBD2 (7 bases). Germline V CDR1 and CDR2: KGHDR, SFDVKD. Trimming cost V 4 bases and J 6 bases, with 10 bases left between them. The CDR3 contains 13 residues.

The J gene is TRBJ2-3, the V gene TRBV11-2; unclear D gene. V lost 2 bases to trimming and J lost 2 bases, with 8 bases between them. The CDR3 loop spans 14 amino acids. The germline V gene encodes CDR1 SGHAT and CDR2 FQNNGV. The CDR3 nucleotides are TGTGCCAGCAGCTTATCAGCGAACACAGATACGCAGTATTTT. Translation gives CASSLSANTDTQYF.

The J gene is TRBJ2-2, the V gene TRBV4-3; D is undetermined. Trimming took 2 bases from V and 8 from J, leaving 9 bases between them. Germline V gene sequence: CDR1 LGHNA, CDR2 YSLEER. This CDR3 spans 13 amino acids. This chain's CDR3 is CASSQPGDGELFF. The DNA of the CDR3 is TGCGCCAGCAGCCAACCTGGGGATGGGGAGCTGTTTTTT.

In DNA form, the CDR3 reads TGTGCCAGCAGTTTTTACCAGGGGGTCATCAATGAGCAGTTCTTC. Translated, it gives CASSFYQGVINEQFF. The rearrangement links TRBV27 to TRBJ2-1; the match to TRBD1 covers 7 bases. Trimming at V came to 3 bases and at J to 6 bases, leaving 8 bases not matched to a gene. This CDR3 comprises 15 residues. Germline CDR1 and CDR2: MNHEY and SMNVEV (reference sequence).

The genes are TRBV3-1 and TRBJ1-4, with no clear D. Germline CDR1 reads LGHDT; CDR2 reads YNNKEL (reference sequence). There are 11 residues in the CDR3. V lost 3 bases and J lost 4, with 0 bases in between. The CDR3 loop is CASSHNEKLFF. The DNA for the CDR3 is TGTGCCAGCAGCCATAATGAAAAACTGTTTTTT.

The rearrangement joins TRBV9 to TRBJ2-2; 7 bases match TRBD1. V lost 4 bases, J lost 4 bases, and 4 bases stayed unmatched. The CDR3 runs 14 residues. The germline gives CDR1 SGDLS, CDR2 YYNGEE. DNA for the CDR3: TGTGCCAGCAGCAGGGACAGATCCACCGGGGAGCTGTTTTTT. This codes for CASSRDRSTGELFF.

V gene TRBV19 combines with J gene TRBJ2-3, with D tentatively TRBD2 (5 bases). Germline loops: CDR1 LNHDA, CDR2 SQIVND (reference sequence). The CDR3 has 13 amino acids. V was trimmed by 5 bases and J by 4 bases, leaving 10 bases between them. The CDR3 nucleotides are TGTGCCAGTAGTTGGAACGGGGCAGATACGCAGTATTTT. This sequence encodes CASSWNGADTQYF. Combining the CDR3 with reference TRBV19 and TRBJ2-3 gives the whole variable domain DGGITQSPKYLFRKEGQNVTLSCEQNLNHDAMYWYRQDPGQGLRLIYYSQIVNDFQKGDIAEGYSVSREKKESFPLTVTSAQKNPTAFYLCASSWNGADTQYFGPGTRLTVL.

The rearrangement uses TRBV13 and TRBJ2-7; the D gene could be TRBD1 or TRBD2 (5 bases each). This CDR3 region has 15 residues. Germline CDR1 is PRHDT and CDR2 is FYEKMQ (reference sequence). Trimming left V 4 bases short and J 0 bases short, with 13 bases between. CDR3: CASSSTGTNSYEQYF. The CDR3, as DNA: TGTGCCAGCAGCTCTACCGGGACCAACTCCTACGAGCAGTACTTC.

The gene calls are TRBV4-1 and TRBJ2-7; D unresolved. Trimming shortened V by 0 bases and J by 0 bases, and 9 bases separated the two germline ends. CDR3 length: 15 residues. Looked up from germline, CDR1 is MGHRA and CDR2 is YSYEKL. The CDR3 nucleotides are TGCGCCAGCAGCCAAGACGCACCCAGCTCCTACGAGCAGTACTTC. Translated: CASSQDAPSSYEQYF.

The rearrangement links TRBV7-6 to TRBJ2-3, with 11 bases aligning to TRBD2. The CDR3 contains 16 residues. Germline V lookup: CDR1 SGHVS, CDR2 FNYEAQ. J gave up 5 bases and V 3 bases, and 7 bases lay outside the gene matches. CDR3 DNA sequence: TGTGCCAGCAGCTTCCTAGCGGGGGGCCGGATAGATACGCAGTATTTT. Residues: CASSFLAGGRIDTQYF.

The CDR3 loop is CASSLEGRAYEQYF. In DNA form, the CDR3 reads TGTGCCAGCAGCTTAGAGGGCAGGGCCTACGAGCAGTACTTC. V gene TRBV7-9 combines with J gene TRBJ2-7, with a tentative D call TRBD1 (5 bases). The V end lost 1 base, the J end lost 2 bases, and 9 bases lay between the germline ends. The CDR3 has 14 residues. Germline CDR1 and CDR2: SEHNR and FQNEAQ (reference sequence).

The chain is built from TRBV27 and TRBJ2-3; TRBD2 is a possible D gene (5 bases). Germline V gives CDR1 MNHEY, CDR2 SMNVEV (reference sequence). The CDR3 totals 14 residues. Trimming took 1 base from V and 6 from J, leaving 11 bases between them. Here the CDR3 DNA reads TGTGCCAGCAGTTTATTCTGGGGAGACGATACGCAGTATTTT. It translates to CASSLFWGDDTQYF.

This chain uses TRBV12-5 with TRBJ2-2; D not resolved. The CDR3 length is 14 residues. CDR1 and CDR2 from the germline V gene are LGHNT and FRNRAP. V lost 5 bases and J 5 bases, leaving 12 bases between the germline ends. CDR3 residues: CASGRLDATGELFF. The CDR3 DNA reads TGTGCTAGTGGTAGACTGGACGCTACCGGGGAGCTGTTTTTT.

This clonotype appeared a few times. This rearrangement joins TRBV30 to TRBJ1-1; D remains ambiguous. The V gene lost 0 bases and the J gene lost 0 bases, with 2 bases spanning the gap. This CDR3 is 12 amino acids long. The germline V gene has CDR1 GTSNPN and CDR2 SVGIG (reference sequence). CDR3 in DNA: TGTGCCTGGAGTGTGGTGAACACTGAAGCTTTCTTT. Translated: CAWSVVNTEAFF.

This CDR3 reads CASSQTRGGESQHF. CDR3 DNA sequence: TGCGCCAGCAGCCAAACCAGAGGGGGCGAGTCCCAGCATTTT. The chain links TRBV4-3 to TRBJ1-5, with 7 bases aligning to TRBD1. The CDR3 loop spans 14 amino acids. Germline CDR1 is LGHNA and CDR2 is YSLEER. J gave up 11 bases and V 2 bases, and 9 bases lay outside the gene matches.

This sequence joins TRBV9 and TRBJ2-7, with D possibly TRBD2 on 7 matching bases. V was shortened by 3 bases and J by 6 bases, with 13 bases between the two germline ends. This CDR3 has 13 amino acids. The germline gives CDR1 SGDLS, CDR2 YYNGEE. CDR3 protein: CASSGGGGSEQYF. The CDR3 bases are TGTGCCAGCAGCGGGGGAGGGGGGTCCGAGCAGTACTTC. Using reference TRBV9 and TRBJ2-7 for the parts outside the CDR3, the full variable domain is DSGVTQTPKHLITATGQRVTLRCSPRSGDLSVYWYQQSLDQGLQFLIQYYNGEERAKGNILERFSAQQFPDLHSELNLSSLELGDSALYFCASSGGGGSEQYFGPGTRLTVT.

The rearrangement joins TRBV4-2 to TRBJ2-2, with D possibly TRBD2 on 7 matching bases. V was clipped by 0 bases and J by 6 bases, with 14 bases between them. CDR3 length: 16 amino acids. Germline CDR1 and CDR2: LGHNA and YNFKEQ. Here the CDR3 reads CASSQEGGPGPGELFF. The CDR3, as DNA: TGTGCCAGCAGCCAAGAGGGGGGGCCTGGCCCCGGGGAGCTGTTTTTT.

V gene TRBV29-1 combines with J gene TRBJ1-1; 12 nucleotides agree with TRBD1. This CDR3 is 15 amino acids long. The V segment lost 6 bases and the J segment 4 bases; nucleotides outside the gene matches: 9. Germline V gene sequence: CDR1 SQVTM, CDR2 ANQGSEA. For the CDR3, the DNA is TGCAGCGTCCTAGGGACAGGGGGCGCGGGCACTGAAGCTTTCTTT. It encodes CSVLGTGGAGTEAFF. Together with reference TRBV29-1 and TRBJ1-1, the CDR3 gives the full variable domain: SAVISQKPSRDICQRGTSLTIQCQVDSQVTMMFWYRQQPGQSLTLIATANQGSEATYESGFVIDKFPISRPNLTFSTLTVSNMSPEDSSIYLCSVLGTGGAGTEAFFGQGTRLTVV.

Only one count was recorded for this clonotype. V usage is TRBV7-9 and J usage is TRBJ2-1; 8 bases map to TRBD2. The CDR3 runs 15 residues. CDR1 is SEHNR and CDR2 is FQNEAQ in the germline V gene (reference sequence). The V gene end was trimmed by 1 base and the J gene end by 7 bases; junction bases not matched to a gene: 6. Written as DNA, the CDR3 is TGTGCCAGCAGCTTAGGAGCGGGAGATGTAAATGAGCAGTTCTTC. Protein product: CASSLGAGDVNEQFF.

The rearrangement uses TRBV7-9 and TRBJ2-3; 9 bases align to TRBD2. With 1 base clipped from V and 2 bases from J, the junction kept 4 bases outside the gene matches. CDR3 length equals 16 residues. Germline V gene lookup returns CDR1 SEHNR and CDR2 FQNEAQ (reference sequence). CDR3 sequence reads: CASSLVPSGATDTQYF. The CDR3 region has the DNA TGTGCCAGCAGCTTAGTCCCTAGCGGGGCCACAGATACGCAGTATTTT.